This T cell receptor (beta chain) was sequenced in a study of spatial heterogeneity in lung cancer. Findings of the study overall: Ubiquitous expanded tumor TCRs were observed in blood more at resection than follow-up.

Deletions cut 4 bases from V and 7 bases from J, with 15 bases between. Looked up from germline, CDR1 is SGDLS and CDR2 is YYNGEE. The CDR3 runs to 13 residues. TCRdb re-called the 5' RACE reads through MiXCR, storing one row per CDR3 protein. The repertoire holds 20,000 to 30,000 distinct CDR3 sequences, with 4.5% to 7.5% as singletons. This clonotype was detected ten times or more. Its antigen remains unknown. Specified time point: blood at routine non-recurrence follow-up after resection. From tumor, nontumor lung or frozen PBMC, whole RNA was taken unsorted for sequencing. The genes are TRBV9 and TRBJ2-7; D may correspond to TRBD1 or TRBD2 (6 bases each). The input for sequencing was PBMCs, taken at follow-up. The sequence came from a male donor with early-stage non-small cell lung cancer. CDR3 in amino acids: CASSPRLDREQYF. CDR3 nucleotide sequence: TGTGCCAGCAGCCCCCGACTAGACAGGGAGCAGTACTTC.